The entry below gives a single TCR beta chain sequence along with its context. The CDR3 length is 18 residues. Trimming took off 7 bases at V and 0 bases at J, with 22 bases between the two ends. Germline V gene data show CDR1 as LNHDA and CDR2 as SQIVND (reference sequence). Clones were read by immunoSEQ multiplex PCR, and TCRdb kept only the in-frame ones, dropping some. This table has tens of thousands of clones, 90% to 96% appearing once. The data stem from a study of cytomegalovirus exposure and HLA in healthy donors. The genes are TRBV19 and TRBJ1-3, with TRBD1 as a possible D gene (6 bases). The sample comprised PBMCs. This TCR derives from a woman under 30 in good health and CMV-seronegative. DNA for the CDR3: TGTGCCAGTACCTGGGCCCCCTCACAGGGAGCCTCTGGAAACACCATATATTTT. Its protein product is CASTWAPSQGASGNTIYF. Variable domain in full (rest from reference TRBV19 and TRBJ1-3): DGGITQSPKYLFRKEGQNVTLSCEQNLNHDAMYWYRQDPGQGLRLIYYSQIVNDFQKGDIAEGYSVSREKKESFPLTVTSAQKNPTAFYLCASTWAPSQGASGNTIYFGEGSWLTVV.